This TCR beta chain is from a study of blood T cell repertoires in COVID-19 (dated by TCRdb to 2020 to 2022). For the study in its entirety: Samples from collaborators originated in the United States, Italy and Spain and spanned both the acute and convalescent phases of COVID-19. Subjects who had been exposed to COVID-19, were actively infected with it, or had recovered from it provided the deeply sampled blood TCRbeta repertoires that made up the dataset. A de-identified subject ID, COVID-19 status, age in years and sex were almost always included in the sample metadata. Where HLA class I and class II types were available, the types were taken from metadata supplied by the sample provider, not from assay-based typing. The repertoires were made available in a free public database intended to serve as a resource for research on the immune response to SARS-CoV-2. Samples were obtained from the ongoing ImmuneRACE study (first 160 participants) and from 1,254 subjects provided by 6 global collaborators. The prospective study material was composed of cDNA or gDNA derived from T cells, B-cell-depleted T cells, or PBMCs. Points the paper makes about the study in general: How much clinical and demographic metadata was included differed by source and by participant, and the metadata was provided uncurated.

V and J lose 1 base and 2 bases, and a span of 12 bases separates them. The germline V gene yields SGHTA for CDR1 and FQGNSA for CDR2. Reading from cysteine to phenylalanine, the CDR3 counts 15 amino acids. Only the CDR3 portion is preserved as DNA: 45 bases, with reading frame beginning at the first base. The collaborating institutions used their own protocols to collect whole blood in K2EDTA tubes. For TCRbeta analysis, collaborators shipped samples as frozen whole blood, isolated PBMCs, or DNA extracted from either of those sample types. As regards this clone: Its target antigen remains unknown. There are no base qualities to consult, and no much larger clone falls within one base.

TCRbeta CDR3 regions were amplified from genomic DNA by means of the immunoSEQ Assay, a bias-controlled multiplex PCR. The published analysis was carried out like this. The number of nucleated cells in each sample was estimated by amplification of reference gene primers within the assay. Sequence reads were collapsed and filtered to measure the absolute abundance of every unique TCRbeta CDR3 rearrangement. For each sample, productive Simpson clonality was calculated as the square root of Simpson's diversity index over productive rearrangements. The source is immuneACCESS, and TCRdb retained only in-frame sequences with V and J called. Part of the clones is not carried over; for the studies checked, unresolved V genes explain less than half of this, and the remainder is unexplained. The V and J calls and clone size come from that table; D and trimming were worked out from the DNA. The sample table lists 200,000 to 250,000 clones, roughly nine tenths of them with a count of one. The leading ten clones occupy 3% of the sample.

Recombination connected TRBV7-2 to TRBJ2-7, with the identity of the D gene unclear. Sequenced material: peripheral blood. This TCR came from a man aged 18 to 29 with active or convalescent COVID-19. The DNA sequence is given as TGTGCCAGCAGCTTAGAAGCCGCCCAGGCCTACGAGCAGTACTTC. It is translated as CASSLEAAQAYEQYF.